Listed below are T cell receptor beta chains from one sample, sequenced in a study of identical twins. TCRdb re-called the 5' RACE reads with MiXCR, one entry per CDR3 protein. Of approximately 500,000 distinct CDR3 sequences listed, roughly 26% are singletons. These same records also appear under a second study, on T cells expressing NK-cell markers.

The sample comprised CD4+ T cells sorted from blood. These receptors all stem from a woman aged 18-29 years in good health. CDR3s include the opening cysteine and the closing phenylalanine or tryptophan. The order of the fields is V gene, D gene, clone size, J gene, CDR3 protein, CDR3 DNA. A D gene is named only where the DNA matches it firmly. Clone size appears in some rows only: once, few, many, or a class for an expanded clone.

TRBV7-8	.	few	TRBJ2-3	CASSLTANTQYF	TGTGCCAGCAGCCTGACAGCTAATACGCAGTATTTT
TRBV5-1	TRBD1	.	TRBJ2-1	CASSKGQGSSYNEQFF	TGCGCCAGCAGCAAGGGACAGGGTAGCTCCTACAATGAGCAGTTCTTC
TRBV18	.	few	TRBJ2-1	CASSPGSGGSYNEQFF	TGTGCCAGCTCACCGGGTAGCGGCGGCTCCTACAATGAGCAGTTCTTC
TRBV10-3	TRBD1	few	TRBJ1-3	CAISRTGLSGNTIYF	TGTGCCATCAGTCGGACAGGACTCTCTGGAAACACCATATATTTT
TRBV9	.	.	TRBJ2-7	CASSKDGTAYEQYF	TGTGCCAGCAGCAAAGATGGGACGGCTTACGAGCAGTACTTC
TRBV7-2	TRBD1	.	TRBJ2-7	CASSSTRSGTGLKAYEQYF	TGTGCCAGCAGCTCGACCAGATCCGGGACAGGGCTGAAGGCCTACGAGCAGTACTTC
TRBV20-1	.	few	TRBJ2-3	CSPRGGSTDTQYF	TGCAGTCCCCGGGGCGGCAGCACAGATACGCAGTATTTT
TRBV10-3	.	few	TRBJ1-1	CAISESSKSTEAFF	TGTGCCATCAGTGAGTCATCGAAGAGTACTGAAGCTTTCTTT
TRBV29-1	.	.	TRBJ2-2	CSVSSAGGGELFF	TGCAGCGTCTCTTCTGCCGGCGGCGGGGAGCTGTTTTTT
TRBV7-2	.	few	TRBJ2-3	CASSLGQAWSTDTQYF	TGTGCCAGCAGCTTAGGACAGGCGTGGAGCACAGATACGCAGTATTTT
TRBV13	.	.	TRBJ2-1	CASSSLLANNEQFF	TGTGCCAGCAGCTCCCTTCTAGCGAACAATGAGCAGTTCTTC
TRBV20-1	.	few	TRBJ2-7	CSAGDGSSYEQYF	TGCAGTGCTGGGGACGGGAGCTCCTACGAGCAGTACTTC
TRBV20-1	.	once	TRBJ2-7	CSAKGLGEQYF	TGCAGTGCTAAGGGGCTAGGGGAGCAGTACTTC
TRBV6-2/TRBV6-3	.	.	TRBJ2-3	CASSYSTRSEGTEDTQYF	TGTGCCAGCAGTTACTCGACCCGATCGGAGGGCACGGAAGATACGCAGTATTTT
TRBV7-2	.	once	TRBJ2-5	CASQRASAETQYF	TGTGCCAGCCAAAGGGCTAGCGCAGAGACCCAGTACTTC
TRBV2	.	.	TRBJ1-6	CASSEAWTVNSPLHF	TGTGCCAGCAGTGAAGCTTGGACCGTTAATTCACCCCTCCACTTT
TRBV3-1	.	few	TRBJ2-5	CASSHLGDQETQYF	TGTGCCAGCAGCCACCTGGGGGACCAAGAGACCCAGTACTTC
TRBV12-3/TRBV12-4	TRBD2	few	TRBJ2-1	CASSELSGSSYNEQFF	TGTGCCAGCAGTGAGCTTAGCGGGAGCTCATACAATGAGCAGTTCTTC
TRBV4-3	TRBD1	.	TRBJ2-3	CASSQEVLQGASADTQYF	TGCGCCAGCAGCCAAGAAGTCCTACAGGGGGCCTCCGCAGATACGCAGTATTTT
TRBV6-6	.	few	TRBJ2-7	CASSYGGMVEQYF	TGTGCCAGCAGTTACGGGGGCATGGTCGAGCAGTACTTC
TRBV7-2	TRBD2	.	TRBJ2-7	CASSFLAGVYEQYF	TGTGCCAGCAGCTTTCTAGCGGGGGTATACGAGCAGTACTTC
TRBV12-3/TRBV12-4	.	.	TRBJ2-5	CASSSPLLKETQYF	TGTGCCAGCAGTTCCCCCTTGTTGAAAGAGACCCAGTACTTC
TRBV5-1	.	few	TRBJ1-2	CASSPMIPATYGYTF	TGCGCCAGCAGCCCAATGATACCGGCGACCTATGGCTACACCTTC
TRBV5-4	TRBD2	few	TRBJ2-3	CASSLRTSGGNTDTQYF	TGTGCCAGCAGCTTGAGGACTAGCGGGGGCAACACAGATACGCAGTATTTT
TRBV12-3/TRBV12-4	TRBD2	.	TRBJ2-1	CASTLLGGRRDEQFF	TGTGCCAGCACCCTTCTCGGCGGGAGAAGGGATGAGCAGTTCTTC
TRBV10-3	TRBD1	.	TRBJ2-2	CATRDRDTGELFF	TGTGCCACCCGGGACAGGGACACCGGGGAGCTGTTTTTT
TRBV20-1	.	many	TRBJ1-2	CSARTREGYTF	TGCAGTGCTAGAACGCGGGAGGGCTACACCTTC
TRBV19	.	few	TRBJ2-7	CASSPTGTHKQYF	TGTGCCAGTAGCCCAACCGGGACTCACAAGCAGTACTTC
TRBV5-1	TRBD2	.	TRBJ2-1	CASSLWGGGPNEQFF	TGCGCCAGCAGCTTGTGGGGGGGAGGGCCAAATGAGCAGTTCTTC
TRBV15	.	.	TRBJ1-1	CATRRRMNTEAFF	TGTGCCACCAGACGGAGAATGAACACTGAAGCTTTCTTT
TRBV29-1	.	.	TRBJ2-2	CSVARDSYTGELFF	TGCAGCGTTGCCCGGGACTCCTACACCGGGGAGCTGTTTTTT
TRBV29-1	.	many	TRBJ1-1	CSVAPPGRNTEAFF	TGCAGCGTTGCCCCGCCAGGGCGGAACACTGAAGCTTTCTTT
TRBV20-1	.	few	TRBJ1-1	CSARTSGGTEAFF	TGCAGTGCCAGAACGTCCGGCGGCACTGAAGCTTTCTTT
TRBV6-5	TRBD1	.	TRBJ1-2	CASSYTGTGVDGYTF	TGTGCCAGCAGTTACACTGGGACAGGTGTAGATGGCTACACCTTC
TRBV20-1	.	.	TRBJ2-3	CSARVGADTQYF	TGCAGTGCTAGAGTGGGGGCAGATACGCAGTATTTT
TRBV12-3/TRBV12-4	TRBD2	.	TRBJ2-7	CASSYGLVRTYEQYF	TGTGCCAGCAGTTACGGACTAGTGCGTACCTACGAGCAGTACTTC
TRBV7-2	TRBD1	.	TRBJ2-2	CASRPSQGANTGELFF	TGTGCCAGCAGACCCTCACAGGGGGCGAACACCGGGGAGCTGTTTTTT
TRBV12-3/TRBV12-4	TRBD1	few	TRBJ2-1	CASSARTGGSNEQFF	TGTGCCAGCAGCGCTAGGACAGGGGGCTCGAATGAGCAGTTCTTC
TRBV7-3	.	.	TRBJ2-6	CASSPLPPGSSGANVLTF	TGTGCCAGCAGCCCTCTCCCCCCCGGGTCGTCTGGGGCCAACGTCCTGACTTTC
TRBV6-5	TRBD2	few	TRBJ2-7	CASSYFSRTSGYEQYF	TGTGCCAGCAGTTACTTTTCTCGGACTAGCGGGTACGAGCAGTACTTC
TRBV7-8	.	few	TRBJ1-2	CASSLSSSGARGYTF	TGTGCCAGCAGCTTAAGTAGTTCAGGGGCTCGTGGCTACACCTTC
TRBV6-5	TRBD2	few	TRBJ2-1	CGTSGNYNEQFF	TGCGGAACTAGCGGGAACTACAATGAGCAGTTCTTC
TRBV20-1	.	.	TRBJ2-5	CSASDTLETQYF	TGCAGTGCTAGCGACACCCTCGAGACCCAGTACTTC
TRBV14	.	.	TRBJ2-1	CASSQEQIMYNEQFF	TGTGCCAGCAGCCAAGAGCAGATCATGTACAATGAGCAGTTCTTC
TRBV7-2	.	few	TRBJ2-3	CASSPVHSGGQQYF	TGTGCCAGCAGCCCAGTGCATAGCGGAGGGCAACAGTATTTT
TRBV6-2/TRBV6-3	TRBD2	.	TRBJ2-5	CASSYSMASGRAGRKETQYF	TGTGCCAGCAGTTACTCGATGGCTAGCGGGAGGGCCGGGAGGAAAGAGACCCAGTACTTC
TRBV5-1	TRBD2	.	TRBJ2-5	CASSFILAEVDETQYF	TGCGCCAGCAGCTTCATACTAGCGGAGGTGGATGAGACCCAGTACTTC
TRBV6-1	.	few	TRBJ1-2	CASSGQSNYGYTF	TGTGCCAGCAGTGGACAGTCTAACTATGGCTACACCTTC